This T cell receptor beta chain was identified in a study of shared T cell receptors in the human thymus. The assay was immunoSEQ multiplex PCR, and TCRdb's table has in-frame clones only and misses some. Found here are 550,000 to 800,000 clones, 80% to 90% of them singletons; the top ten hold 0.0095% to 0.011%. V shed 5 bases, J shed 1 base, and the junction held 8 bases outside the gene matches. The CDR3 spans 16 residues. In germline, CDR1 is SGHAT, CDR2 FQNNGV. Separately, the same data were catalogued under a study of human thymus T cells. This second study notes: During corrective heart surgery, resections were taken, and the thymus tissue came from them. Within thymic and blood repertoires, V and J gene usage appeared to be biased. Related research described thymic repertoires that were highly overlapping among unrelated individuals.

This chain joins TRBV11-2 and TRBJ1-1; the match to TRBD1 covers 9 bases. Sequencing was performed on thymocytes. The sequence was collected from a girl under two years old with a congenital heart defect. DNA of the CDR3: TGTGCCAGCAGCGCCCAGGTGGACAGGGGGAACACTGAAGCTTTCTTT. It encodes CASSAQVDRGNTEAFF.